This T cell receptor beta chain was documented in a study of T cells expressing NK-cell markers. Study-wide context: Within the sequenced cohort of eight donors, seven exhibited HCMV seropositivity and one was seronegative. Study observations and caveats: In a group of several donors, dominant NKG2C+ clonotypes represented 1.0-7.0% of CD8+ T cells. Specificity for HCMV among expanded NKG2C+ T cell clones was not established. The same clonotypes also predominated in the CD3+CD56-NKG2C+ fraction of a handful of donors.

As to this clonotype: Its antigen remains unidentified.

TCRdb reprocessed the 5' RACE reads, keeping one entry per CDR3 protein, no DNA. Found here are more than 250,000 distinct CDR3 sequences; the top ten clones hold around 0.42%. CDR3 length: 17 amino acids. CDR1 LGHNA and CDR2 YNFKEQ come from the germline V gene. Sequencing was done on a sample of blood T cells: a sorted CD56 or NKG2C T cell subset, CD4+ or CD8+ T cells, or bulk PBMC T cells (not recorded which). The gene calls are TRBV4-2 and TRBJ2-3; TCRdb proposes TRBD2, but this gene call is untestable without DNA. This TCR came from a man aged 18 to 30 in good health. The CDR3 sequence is CASSQDRGGRALDTQYF.